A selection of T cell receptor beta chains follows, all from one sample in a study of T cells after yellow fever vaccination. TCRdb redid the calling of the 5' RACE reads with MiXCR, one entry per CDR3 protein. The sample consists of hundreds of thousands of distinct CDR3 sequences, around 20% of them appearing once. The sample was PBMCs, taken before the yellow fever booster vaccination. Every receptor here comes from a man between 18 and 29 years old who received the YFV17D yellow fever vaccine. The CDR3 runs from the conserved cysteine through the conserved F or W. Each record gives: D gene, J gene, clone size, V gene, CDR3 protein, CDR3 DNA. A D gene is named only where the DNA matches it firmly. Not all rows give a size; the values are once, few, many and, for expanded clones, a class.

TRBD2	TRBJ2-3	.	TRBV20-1	CSATWGRAVGTDTQYF	TGCAGTGCCACCTGGGGGAGGGCGGTTGGCACAGATACGCAGTATTTT
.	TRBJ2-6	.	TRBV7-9	CASSSYPGELGSGANVLTF	TGTGCCAGCAGCTCCTACCCCGGGGAATTAGGCTCTGGGGCCAACGTCCTGACTTTC
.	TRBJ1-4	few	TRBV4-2	CASSQERQVTNEKLFF	TGTGCCAGCAGCCAAGAAAGACAGGTTACTAATGAAAAACTGTTTTTT
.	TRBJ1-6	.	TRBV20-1	CSARDSRHRTYNSPLHF	TGCAGTGCTAGAGATTCAAGACACAGGACCTATAATTCACCCCTCCACTTT
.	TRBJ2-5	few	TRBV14	CASSHEVETQYF	TGTGCCAGCAGCCACGAGGTAGAGACCCAGTACTTC
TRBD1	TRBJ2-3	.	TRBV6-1	CASSERTGRTDTQYF	TGTGCCAGCAGTGAACGGACAGGGCGCACAGATACGCAGTATTTT
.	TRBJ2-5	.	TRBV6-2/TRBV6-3	CASRPLGTEETQYF	TGTGCCAGCAGGCCCCTCGGGACGGAAGAGACCCAGTACTTC
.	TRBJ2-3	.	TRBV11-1	CASSPLGTDTDTQYF	TGTGCCAGCAGCCCGCTTGGGACCGACACAGATACGCAGTATTTT
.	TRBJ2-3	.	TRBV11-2	CASSPQGFFTDTQYF	TGTGCCAGCAGCCCCCAGGGGTTCTTCACGGATACGCAGTATTTT
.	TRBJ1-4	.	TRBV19	CASSIDSGNEKLFF	TGTGCCAGTAGTATAGATTCCGGTAATGAAAAACTGTTTTTT
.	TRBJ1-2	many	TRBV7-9	CASSLANAGVQGYTF	TGTGCCAGCAGCTTAGCGAATGCAGGGGTCCAGGGCTACACCTTC
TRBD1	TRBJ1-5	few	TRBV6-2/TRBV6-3	CASSTQGLSNQPQHF	TGTGCCAGCAGTACACAGGGGTTAAGCAATCAGCCCCAGCATTTT
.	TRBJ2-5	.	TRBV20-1	CSARTAVGETQYF	TGCAGTGCTAGGACGGCTGTCGGGGAGACCCAGTACTTC
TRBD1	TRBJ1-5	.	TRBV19	CASNLQGNSNQPQHF	TGTGCCAGCAATTTACAGGGGAATAGCAATCAGCCCCAGCATTTT
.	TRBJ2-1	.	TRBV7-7	CASSLARHNEQFF	TGTGCCAGCAGCTTAGCCCGTCACAATGAGCAGTTCTTC
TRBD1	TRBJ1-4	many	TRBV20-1	CSARARGVMRSEKLFF	TGCAGTGCTAGGGCCAGGGGGGTTATGCGAAGTGAAAAACTGTTTTTT
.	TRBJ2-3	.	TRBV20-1	CSARAWTTRDTQYF	TGCAGTGCTAGAGCTTGGACCACTCGGGATACGCAGTATTTT
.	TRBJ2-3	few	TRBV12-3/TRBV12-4	CASSFTGSTDTQYF	TGTGCCAGCAGTTTTACAGGGAGCACAGATACGCAGTATTTT
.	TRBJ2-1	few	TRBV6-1	CASCDVSGSYNEQFF	TGTGCCAGTTGTGACGTGAGCGGATCCTACAATGAGCAGTTCTTC
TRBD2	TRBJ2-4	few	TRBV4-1	CASSGLAGAGAKNIQYF	TGCGCCAGCAGCGGACTAGCGGGGGCCGGAGCCAAAAACATTCAGTACTTC
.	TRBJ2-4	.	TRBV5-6	CASSLGQAKNIQYF	TGTGCCAGCAGCTTGGGACAGGCCAAAAACATTCAGTACTTC
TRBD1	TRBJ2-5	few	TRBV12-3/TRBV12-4	CASSPRGQGIIGTQYF	TGTGCCAGCAGTCCACGAGGACAGGGGATCATTGGGACCCAGTACTTC
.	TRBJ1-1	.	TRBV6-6	CASSRTEYTEAFF	TGTGCCAGCAGCCGAACAGAGTACACTGAAGCTTTCTTT
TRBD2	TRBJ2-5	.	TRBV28	CASSRQTSGGRGETQYF	TGTGCCAGCAGCCGACAGACTAGCGGGGGTAGGGGGGAGACCCAGTACTTC
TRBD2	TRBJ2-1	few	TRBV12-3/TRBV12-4	CASSSSGGLGNEQFF	TGTGCCAGCAGCTCCAGCGGGGGGTTGGGCAATGAGCAGTTCTTC
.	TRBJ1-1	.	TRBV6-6	CASSYWTVTPLAPSEAFF	TGTGCCAGCAGTTACTGGACCGTAACACCGCTTGCCCCATCTGAAGCTTTCTTT
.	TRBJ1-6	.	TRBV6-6	CASSNGLPYNSPLHF	TGTGCCAGCAGTAACGGGCTCCCCTATAATTCACCCCTCCACTTT
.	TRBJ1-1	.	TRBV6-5	CASSYVVNTEAFF	TGTGCCAGCAGTTATGTCGTGAACACTGAAGCTTTCTTT
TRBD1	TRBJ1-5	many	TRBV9	CASSVGQGGNQPQHF	TGTGCCAGCAGCGTAGGGCAGGGGGGCAATCAGCCCCAGCATTTT
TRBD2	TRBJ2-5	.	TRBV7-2	CASSLSSGGVETQYF	TGTGCCAGCAGCTTAAGTAGCGGGGGGGTCGAGACCCAGTACTTC
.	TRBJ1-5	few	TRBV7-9	CASSLNREGNQPQHF	TGTGCCAGCAGCTTAAACAGGGAGGGCAATCAGCCCCAGCATTTT
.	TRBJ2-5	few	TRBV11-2	CASSLGAREFYETQYF	TGTGCCAGCAGCTTAGGTGCCAGGGAATTTTACGAGACCCAGTACTTC
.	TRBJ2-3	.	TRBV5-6	CASTRPDSTDTQYF	TGTGCCAGCACGCGCCCTGACAGCACAGATACGCAGTATTTT
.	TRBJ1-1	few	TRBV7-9	CASRLPGTEAFF	TGTGCCAGCAGACTTCCAGGCACTGAAGCTTTCTTT
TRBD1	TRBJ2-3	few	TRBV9	CASGPWDRAGDTQYF	TGTGCCAGCGGACCCTGGGACAGGGCAGGAGATACGCAGTATTTT
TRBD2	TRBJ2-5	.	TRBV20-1	CSAPTLASERAQYF	TGCAGTGCCCCTACACTAGCGTCAGAGAGGGCCCAGTACTTC
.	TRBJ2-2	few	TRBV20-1	CSATRGPWDTGELFF	TGCAGTGCAACTCGCGGCCCCTGGGACACCGGGGAGCTGTTTTTT
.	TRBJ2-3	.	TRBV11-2	CASSARGHTQYF	TGTGCCAGCAGCGCACGGGGGCATACGCAGTATTTT
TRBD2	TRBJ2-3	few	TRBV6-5	CASSRGRGRGTDTQYF	TGTGCCAGCAGCCGCGGGAGGGGCCGGGGCACAGATACGCAGTATTTT
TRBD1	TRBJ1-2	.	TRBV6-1	CASLSGGAGYGYTF	TGTGCCAGCTTGTCAGGGGGCGCCGGCTATGGCTACACCTTC
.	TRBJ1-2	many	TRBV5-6	CASSFRGASYGYTF	TGTGCCAGCAGCTTTAGGGGGGCGAGCTATGGCTACACCTTC
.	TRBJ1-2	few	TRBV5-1	CASSTPPGYGYTF	TGCGCCAGCAGCACCCCACCGGGCTATGGCTACACCTTC
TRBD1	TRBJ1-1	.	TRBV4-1	CASSPFTAGGGRNTEAFF	TGCGCCAGCAGCCCTTTCACGGCAGGGGGCGGTAGGAACACTGAAGCTTTCTTT
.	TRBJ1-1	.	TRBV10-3	CAISEVVSEAFF	TGTGCCATCAGTGAGGTGGTCTCTGAAGCTTTCTTT
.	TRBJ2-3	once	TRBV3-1	CASSQNELYTQYF	TGTGCCAGCAGCCAGAACGAACTATATACGCAGTATTTT
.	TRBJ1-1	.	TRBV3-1	CASSQGTETEAFF	TGTGCCAGCAGCCAAGGGACAGAGACTGAAGCTTTCTTT
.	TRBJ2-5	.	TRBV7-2	CASSLDARRETQYF	TGTGCCAGCAGCTTAGACGCCAGGCGGGAGACCCAGTACTTC
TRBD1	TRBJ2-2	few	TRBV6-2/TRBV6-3	CASSYPGQGPTGELFF	TGTGCCAGCAGTTATCCCGGACAGGGCCCCACCGGGGAGCTGTTTTTT
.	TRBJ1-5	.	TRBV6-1	CDDKLYSNQPQHF	TGTGACGACAAGCTTTATAGCAATCAGCCCCAGCATTTT
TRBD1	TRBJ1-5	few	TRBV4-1	CASSQEGGTGNQPQHF	TGCGCCAGCAGCCAAGAGGGAGGGACAGGGAATCAGCCCCAGCATTTT
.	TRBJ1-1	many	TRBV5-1	CASSLDLNTEAFF	TGCGCCAGCAGCTTGGATTTGAACACTGAAGCTTTCTTT
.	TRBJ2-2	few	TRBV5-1	CASRRDPGNTGELFF	TGCGCCAGCAGGAGGGACCCGGGGAACACCGGGGAGCTGTTTTTT
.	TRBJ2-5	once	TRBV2	CASRSEYGETQYF	TGTGCCAGCAGATCTGAGTACGGAGAGACCCAGTACTTC
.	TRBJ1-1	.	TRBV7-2	CASSLGTSTWGRNTEAFF	TGTGCCAGCAGCCTAGGGACGTCGACTTGGGGTAGGAACACTGAAGCTTTCTTT